This record covers a single T cell receptor (beta chain). Its specificity is unknown. This sample was included in a study of T cell responses to AZD1222 COVID-19 vaccine. The CDR3 has 15 residues. V trimming: 7 bases; J trimming: 4 bases; junction bases outside the gene matches: 11. The germline V gene encodes CDR1 LNHDA and CDR2 SQIVND (reference sequence). Produced via immunoSEQ multiplex PCR; TCRdb's table is partial and in-frame only. This table holds 150,000 to 250,000 clones, approximately 93% found once. Second-dose recipients at about 4 or about 12 weeks were treated as one pooled group. Findings of the study overall: Seropositive AZD1222 recipients at baseline numbered only five or six.

The chain recombines TRBV19 with TRBJ1-2; 8 nucleotides line up with TRBD1. The TCR originated in an adult who received the AZD1222 COVID-19 vaccine. The sample was peripheral blood, taken 28 days after the second AZD1222 dose. The CDR3 here is CASISRTGTFYGYTF. CDR3 nucleotide sequence: TGTGCCAGTATCAGTCGGACAGGGACCTTCTATGGCTACACCTTC.